This TCR beta chain originates from a study of cytomegalovirus exposure and HLA in healthy donors. Study information: An early release of data contained around 80 million unique TCRs, which came from HLA-typed donors. Study-wide points: The sole available immune exposure information was CMV serostatus. TCR beta V- and J-gene trimming was later associated with a missense DCLRE1C variant. An analysis that came later showed most CMV-associated TCR beta chains appearing HLA-restricted.

Regarding this clone: No antigen is known for it.

PCR was performed using 60 Vbeta and 13 Jbeta primers. Data came from immunoSEQ multiplex PCR; TCRdb stores just in-frame clones and leaves some out. Its clone listing holds 40,000 to 55,000 clones. The CDR3 is 21 amino acids. CDR1 and CDR2 (germline): SGHTA, FQGTGA. J gave up 3 bases and V 0 bases, and 12 bases lay outside the gene matches. The chain has TRBV7-3 and TRBJ2-3, with 16 nucleotides matching TRBD2. Source material: PBMCs. The TCR originated in a male donor in good health and CMV-seropositive. CDR3 residues: CASSLTGGLAGGPTGTDTQYF. The CDR3 region has the DNA TGTGCCAGCAGCTTAACGGGGGGACTAGCGGGGGGGCCGACTGGGACAGATACGCAGTATTTT.